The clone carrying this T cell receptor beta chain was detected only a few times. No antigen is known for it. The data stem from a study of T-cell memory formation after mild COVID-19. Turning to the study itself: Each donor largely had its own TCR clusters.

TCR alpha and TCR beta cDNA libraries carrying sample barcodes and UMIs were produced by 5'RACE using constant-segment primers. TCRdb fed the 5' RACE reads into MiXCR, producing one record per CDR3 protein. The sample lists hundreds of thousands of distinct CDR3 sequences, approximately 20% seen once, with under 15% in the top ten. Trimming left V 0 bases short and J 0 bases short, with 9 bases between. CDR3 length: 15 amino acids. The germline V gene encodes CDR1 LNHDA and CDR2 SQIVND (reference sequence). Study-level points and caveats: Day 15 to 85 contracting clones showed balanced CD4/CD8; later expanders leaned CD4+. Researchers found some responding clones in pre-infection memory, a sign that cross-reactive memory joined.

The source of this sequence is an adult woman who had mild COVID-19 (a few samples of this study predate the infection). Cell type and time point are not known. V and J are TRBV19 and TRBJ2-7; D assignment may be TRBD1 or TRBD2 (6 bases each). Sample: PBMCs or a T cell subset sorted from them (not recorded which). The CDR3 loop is CASSIDRGLSYEQYF. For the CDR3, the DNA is TGTGCCAGTAGTATAGACAGGGGACTCTCCTACGAGCAGTACTTC.